The next 16 T cell receptor beta chains were all read from a single sample in a study of T-cell reconstitution after alpha-beta-depleted transplantation in children. Preparing the TCRbeta library involved the use of unique molecular identifiers. TCRdb re-called the PCR reads through MiXCR, storing one row per CDR3 protein. The table has around 960,000 distinct CDR3 sequences, around 30% seen once. Source: PBMCs, mostly from graft donor cells, taken 360 days after TCRalphabeta/CD19-depleted stem cell transplant. Receptors were obtained from a boy under two years old who had a stem cell transplant for SCID, so the T cells may come from the graft donor.

In DNA, the CDR3 is TGTGCCAGCTCACAGCCAACAGGGTATGGTGGCTACACCTTC. This translates into CASSQPTGYGGYTF. The chain has TRBV18 and TRBJ1-2, with D tentatively TRBD1 (6 bases). Looked up from germline, CDR1 is KGHSH and CDR2 is LQKENI. V lost 4 bases and J 7 bases, leaving 16 bases between the germline ends. The CDR3 contains 14 residues.

This clonotype has just a few counts. V is TRBV4-1 and J is TRBJ2-7; TRBD1 or TRBD2 may be the D gene (5 bases each). Trimming stripped 1 base from V and 1 base from J, with 11 bases between. CDR1 is MGHRA and CDR2 is YSYEKL in the germline V gene. This CDR3 contains 15 residues. CDR3 nucleotide sequence: TGCGCCAGCAGCCAAGGTTCCGGGACGTCCTACGAGCAGTACTTC. Protein: CASSQGSGTSYEQYF.

Concerning this clonotype: A read error may be the cause here, since a much bigger clone is one base away. V gene TRBV5-1 combines with J gene TRBJ2-1; D not certain. This CDR3 region has 14 residues. Germline V gives CDR1 SGHRS, CDR2 YFSETQ. Trimming stripped 7 bases from V and 9 bases from J, with 20 bases between. CDR3 loop: CASRSSGTLVEQFF. The CDR3 DNA reads TGCGCCAGCCGCTCATCCGGCACCCTTGTTGAGCAGTTCTTC.

This chain joins TRBV2 and TRBJ2-2; D is possibly TRBD1 (5 bases). The CDR3 runs to 13 residues. Trimming stripped 8 bases from V and 4 bases from J, with 11 bases between. Germline loops: CDR1 SNHLY, CDR2 FYNNEI. The CDR3 reads CASVRAATGELFF. In nucleotides, the CDR3 is TGTGCCAGCGTCAGGGCAGCCACCGGGGAGCTGTTTTTT.

There are a few counts of this clonotype. V gene TRBV5-6 combines with J gene TRBJ1-2; TRBD1 aligns across 7 bases. Germline lookup yields CDR1 SGHDT and CDR2 YYEEEE. Germline trimming cut 2 bases from V and 4 bases from J; bases unmatched to any gene: 8. CDR3 length equals 15 residues. CDR3 sequence: CASSLTTGILYGYTF. In nucleotides, the CDR3 is TGTGCCAGCAGCTTAACGACAGGGATCCTCTATGGCTACACCTTC.

CDR3 loop: CATSAKGANNEQFF. The CDR3 DNA is TGTGCCACCAGTGCGAAAGGGGCGAACAATGAGCAGTTCTTC. The V and J genes are TRBV24-1 and TRBJ2-1, with a tentative D call TRBD1 (5 bases). CDR1 and CDR2 from the germline V gene are KGHDR and SFDVKD. This CDR3 is 14 amino acids long. V lost 5 bases and J lost 5, with 12 bases in between.

The rearrangement uses TRBV10-3 and TRBJ2-3, with 7 bases aligning to TRBD1. The V and J ends lost 0 bases and 3 bases, in that order; junction bases with no gene match: 6. This CDR3 contains 16 residues. Germline CDR1 reads ENHRY; CDR2 reads SYGVKD. In nucleotides, the CDR3 is TGTGCCATCAGTGAGTCCCTGACAGGGCGGACAGATACGCAGTATTTT. Its translation: CAISESLTGRTDTQYF.

The chain joins TRBV4-3 to TRBJ1-1; the match to TRBD1 covers 7 bases. The trim removed 0 bases at V and 10 bases at J, leaving 2 bases unmatched. Germline V gene lookup returns CDR1 LGHNA and CDR2 YSLEER. CDR3 length: 12 amino acids. The CDR3 DNA follows: TGCGCCAGCAGCCAAGACAGACAGGGAGCTTTCTTT. This codes for CASSQDRQGAFF.

This clonotype came up a few times. The chain is built from TRBV29-1 and TRBJ1-2, with TRBD1 identical over 8 bases. The CDR3 runs 14 residues. The V and J ends lost 6 bases and 4 bases, in that order; junction bases with no gene match: 10. Per germline, CDR1 SQVTM and CDR2 ANQGSEA. CDR3 nucleotide sequence: TGCAGCGTGGGACAGGCCCGCAGTATCTATGGCTACACCTTC. Translation: CSVGQARSIYGYTF.

The gene calls are TRBV5-1 and TRBJ2-5; D possibly corresponds to TRBD2 (5 bases). From germline, CDR1 is SGHRS and CDR2 YFSETQ. V was pared by 3 bases and J by 2 bases, with 17 bases between. The CDR3 has 16 amino acids. CDR3 region: CASSWGARGRQETQYF. For the CDR3, the DNA is TGCGCCAGCAGCTGGGGTGCCCGGGGAAGGCAAGAGACCCAGTACTTC.

V and J are TRBV29-1 and TRBJ1-5, with D perhaps TRBD1 (5 bases). Trimming took 5 bases from V and 4 from J, leaving 12 bases between them. From germline, CDR1 is SQVTM and CDR2 ANQGSEA. This CDR3 has 13 amino acids. The CDR3 DNA reads TGCAGCGTTATCGAAAAGGGGAATCAGCCCCAGCATTTT. Its protein is CSVIEKGNQPQHF.

The rearrangement uses TRBV2 and TRBJ1-1; 7 bases agree with TRBD1. The germline gives CDR1 SNHLY, CDR2 FYNNEI. The CDR3 covers 15 residues. V lost 4 bases to trimming and J lost 2 bases; unmatched junction nucleotides: 7. The CDR3 sequence is CASSGAGQRNTEAFF. The CDR3 DNA reads as TGTGCCAGCAGTGGGGCGGGACAGAGAAACACTGAAGCTTTCTTT.

V is TRBV7-2 and J is TRBJ2-1, with D maybe TRBD2 (6 bases). This CDR3 comprises 14 residues. CDR1 is SGHTA, CDR2 FQGNSA, per germline. V was cut by 5 bases and J by 6 bases, with 14 bases left in between. The CDR3 nucleotides read TGTGCCAGCAGCCCTCTAGGACTATTCAATGAGCAGTTCTTC. Protein sequence: CASSPLGLFNEQFF.

This clonotype showed up just a few times. V usage is TRBV5-1 and J usage is TRBJ2-5; D gene uncertain. The CDR3 sequence is 14 residues long. CDR1 and CDR2 from the germline V gene are SGHRS and YFSETQ. Trimming removed 0 bases at V and 1 base at J, with 7 bases between. The CDR3: CASSLETGQETQYF. DNA for the CDR3: TGCGCCAGCAGCTTGGAAACTGGCCAAGAGACCCAGTACTTC.

The V and J genes are TRBV20-1 and TRBJ2-5; the match to TRBD2 covers 8 bases. Germline CDR1 and CDR2: DFQATT and SNEGSKA (reference sequence). The CDR3 is 15 residues long. The V and J ends lost 0 bases and 0 bases, in that order; junction bases with no gene match: 3. This CDR3 reads CSARDRTSYQETQYF. The DNA for the CDR3 is TGCAGTGCTAGAGATAGGACTAGCTACCAAGAGACCCAGTACTTC.

This CDR3 is CASSRLPRVSSYEQYF. The CDR3 coding sequence is TGTGCCAGCTCTCGTCTCCCCCGGGTTTCATCCTACGAGCAGTACTTC. The rearrangement links TRBV6-1 to TRBJ2-7; D gene uncertain. Germline V gene lookup returns CDR1 MNHNS and CDR2 SASEGT. Trimming took off 8 bases at V and 1 base at J, with 21 bases between the two ends. The CDR3 is 16 residues long.